Shown below are 28 T cell receptor beta chains from a single sample sequenced in a study of blood T cell repertoires in COVID-19 (dated by TCRdb to 2020 to 2022). Libraries were prepared through the immunoSEQ multiplex PCR assay. Not all clones reach the TCRdb copy of this immuneACCESS table, which keeps in-frame sequences only. Checked studies attribute under half of the gap to unresolved V genes and leave the rest unexplained. In all, the sample holds 150,000 to 200,000 clones, and 87% of those were seen once. Together, the top ten hold 1.6% of the sample. Sequenced: peripheral blood. Every receptor here comes from a woman aged 45 to 65 with acute or convalescent COVID-19.

This clone was found once. The chain recombines TRBV18 with TRBJ2-6; D may be TRBD2 (5 bases). V was pared by 3 bases and J by 1 base, with 10 bases between. In germline, CDR1 is KGHSH, CDR2 LQKENI. The length of the CDR3 is 16 residues. CDR3 DNA sequence: TGTGCCAGCTCACCGCGAAGGGAGTCTGGGGCCAACGTCCTGACTTTC. Translating it yields CASSPRRESGANVLTF.

The CDR3 reads CASSLDSRGRETQYF. The CDR3 DNA reads TGTGCCAGCAGCTTAGATAGCAGGGGACGGGAGACCCAGTACTTC. The chain carries TRBV11-2 and TRBJ2-5; D might be TRBD1 (6 bases). V lost 0 bases and J 5 bases, leaving 13 bases between the germline ends. This CDR3 has 15 amino acids. The germline CDR1 and CDR2 sequences are SGHAT and FQNNGV.

The chain recombines TRBV29-1 with TRBJ2-7, with D unresolved. V was shortened by 1 base and J by 0 bases, with 10 bases between the two germline ends. The germline V gene has CDR1 SQVTM and CDR2 ANQGSEA. The CDR3 extends over 14 amino acids. The CDR3 protein is CSVEGPGVSYEQYF. CDR3 DNA: TGCAGCGTTGAAGGCCCGGGTGTCTCCTACGAGCAGTACTTC.

This chain uses TRBV10-3 with TRBJ1-1, with 7 bases matching TRBD1. The CDR3 sequence is 14 residues long. Per the germline V gene, CDR1 is ENHRY and CDR2 is SYGVKD. Trimming cost V 6 bases and J 0 bases; bases outside gene matches: 4. The CDR3 is CAIRKQGMNTEAFF. In DNA, the CDR3 is TGTGCCATCAGGAAACAGGGGATGAACACTGAAGCTTTCTTT.

The chain's CDR3 is CASSPGQTYGYTF. For the CDR3, the DNA is TGTGCCAGCAGCCCAGGACAGACCTATGGCTACACCTTC. The J gene is TRBJ1-2, the V gene TRBV7-3, with D possibly matching TRBD1 (6 bases). The CDR3 runs to 13 residues. CDR1 is SGHTA, CDR2 FQGTGA, per germline. Trimming removed 5 bases at V and 4 bases at J, with 11 bases between.

The V gene is TRBV6-5, the J gene TRBJ1-4; D call uncertain. With 8 bases removed from V and 8 bases from J, the gap between germline ends came to 21 bases. Germline CDR1 is MNHEY and CDR2 is SVGAGI. The CDR3 spans 15 residues. CDR3 bases: TGTGCCAGCTCCGAAGGGAGGGCGCGATGGGAAAAACTGTTTTTT. The encoded protein is CASSEGRARWEKLFF.

The chain employs TRBV6-5 and TRBJ1-6, with D unresolved. This CDR3 is built from 13 residues. The V end was cut by 7 bases, the J end by 8 bases, with 12 bases between. CDR1 MNHEY and CDR2 SVGAGI come from the germline V gene. CDR3 loop: CASTMRWDSPLHF. DNA for the CDR3: TGTGCCAGCACGATGCGGTGGGATTCACCCCTCCACTTT.

V usage is TRBV5-5 and J usage is TRBJ1-5, with a weak D call TRBD1 (6 bases). CDR1 SGHKS and CDR2 YYEKEE come from the germline V gene (reference sequence). This CDR3 region has 14 residues. Trimming took off 0 bases at V and 5 bases at J, with 9 bases between the two ends. The CDR3 loop is CASSLEAGDQPQHF. CDR3 sequence (DNA): TGTGCCAGCAGCTTGGAGGCAGGGGATCAGCCCCAGCATTTT.

The chain links TRBV20-1 to TRBJ1-1; D possibly corresponds to TRBD1 (6 bases). CDR3 length equals 15 residues. V gave up 3 bases and J gave up 3 bases, with 17 bases separating them. In germline, CDR1 is DFQATT, CDR2 SNEGSKA (reference sequence). CDR3 in DNA: TGCAGTGCTAGTGGACAGCTTTTCATCGACACTGAAGCTTTCTTT. As protein: CSASGQLFIDTEAFF.

This clone appeared a few times. The chain employs TRBV5-8 and TRBJ1-1; maybe TRBD1 (6 bases). The V end lost 2 bases, the J end lost 5 bases, and 16 bases lay between the germline ends. CDR3 length: 15 amino acids. Germline CDR1 and CDR2: SGHTS and YDEGEE. This CDR3 is CASSLLQGGKTEAFF. Written as DNA, the CDR3 is TGTGCCAGCAGCTTATTACAGGGAGGGAAAACTGAAGCTTTCTTT.

V and J are TRBV25-1 and TRBJ1-4, with 9 bases fitting TRBD1. Germline trimming cut 1 base from V and 7 bases from J; bases unmatched to any gene: 7. The CDR3 has 16 amino acids. Germline CDR1 is MGHDK and CDR2 is SYGVNS. DNA of the CDR3: TGTGCCAGCAGTGAATTTGGACAGGGGAGGGGTGAAAAACTGTTTTTT. As protein: CASSEFGQGRGEKLFF.

This CDR3 reads CASSSIAGGDTGELFF. For the CDR3, the DNA is TGTGCCAGCAGTTCTATAGCGGGAGGGGACACCGGGGAGCTGTTTTTT. The chain recombines TRBV6-6 with TRBJ2-2, with 11 bases that match TRBD2. CDR1 MNHNY and CDR2 SVGAGI come from the germline V gene (reference sequence). The CDR3 contains 16 residues. J gave up 3 bases and V 4 bases, and 4 bases lay outside the gene matches.

The chain joins TRBV23-1 to TRBJ1-1; D may be TRBD1 (5 bases). TRBV23-1 is an ORF; its function is uncertain. This CDR3 contains 14 residues. The V gene lost 6 bases and the J gene lost 5 bases, with 16 bases spanning the gap. CDR3 nucleotides: TGCGCCAGCAGCGTTCAGGGCTCGATAACTGAAGCTTTCTTT. Its translation is CASSVQGSITEAFF.

V usage is TRBV11-2 and J usage is TRBJ2-5; TRBD2 might be the D (6 bases). The germline CDR1 and CDR2 sequences are SGHAT and FQNNGV. With 5 bases removed from V and 5 bases from J, the gap between germline ends came to 21 bases. The CDR3 is made up of 16 amino acids. CDR3 nucleotide sequence: TGTGCCAGCAGCCGCGTACCTACTAGCATCGTGGAGACCCAGTACTTC. It is translated as CASSRVPTSIVETQYF.

V gene TRBV7-2 combines with J gene TRBJ1-3, with D perhaps matching TRBD1 (5 bases). CDR1 SGHTA and CDR2 FQGNSA come from the germline V gene. V was shortened by 8 bases and J by 6 bases, with 17 bases between the two germline ends. The CDR3 has 14 residues. The CDR3, as DNA: TGTGCCAGCGCATTGCAGGGAGGAGAAAACACCATATATTTT. Translating it yields CASALQGGENTIYF.

CDR3 sequence (DNA): TGTGCCTTCTCCGGGAGGGCCTACGAGCAGTACTTC. It specifies CAFSGRAYEQYF. This sequence joins TRBV30 and TRBJ2-7; 8 bases align to TRBD2. The germline CDR1 and CDR2 sequences are GTSNPN and SVGIG (reference sequence). V gave up 7 bases and J gave up 2 bases; unmatched junction bases: 4. The CDR3 extends over 12 amino acids. Drawing the rest from reference TRBV30 and TRBJ2-7, the complete variable domain is SQTIHQWPATLVQPVGSPLSLECTVEGTSNPNLYWYRQAAGRGLQLLFYSVGIGQISSEVPQNLSASRPQDRQFILSSKKLLLSDSGFYLCAFSGRAYEQYFGPGTRLTVT.

The V and J genes are TRBV12-5 and TRBJ1-6; no definite D call. Trimming removed 2 bases from V and 10 bases from J, with 9 bases in between. Germline CDR1 LGHNT, CDR2 FRNRAP. The length of the CDR3 is 13 residues. This CDR3 reads CASGLYLGSPLHF. The CDR3 DNA is TGTGCTAGTGGTTTGTACCTGGGCTCACCCCTCCACTTT.

This chain joins TRBV30 and TRBJ2-3, with 12 nucleotides matching TRBD2. V was clipped by 0 bases and J by 3 bases; unmatched bases: 7. This CDR3 is built from 17 residues. Germline assignment: CDR1 GTSNPN and CDR2 SVGIG (reference sequence). CDR3 DNA sequence: TGTGCCTGGAGTGTACTAGCGGGAGGCCCTTATACAGATACGCAGTATTTT. It is translated as CAWSVLAGGPYTDTQYF.

This sequence joins TRBV2 and TRBJ2-7; TRBD2 matches at 12 bases. Germline V CDR1 and CDR2: SNHLY, FYNNEI. The CDR3 is 14 residues long. J was trimmed by 3 bases and V by 8 bases; bases with no gene match: 5. The CDR3 sequence is CASGPTSGSYEQYF. The DNA of the CDR3 is TGTGCCAGCGGTCCGACTAGCGGGAGCTACGAGCAGTACTTC.

The genes are TRBV29-1 and TRBJ2-5, with 11 bases lining up with TRBD2. CDR3 size: 14 residues. Germline CDR1 reads SQVTM; CDR2 reads ANQGSEA. The V gene end was trimmed by 7 bases and the J gene end by 5 bases; junction bases not matched to a gene: 9. The CDR3 sequence: CSGRLAGGFETQYF. The CDR3 region has the DNA TGCAGCGGACGCCTAGCGGGGGGTTTTGAGACCCAGTACTTC.

The V and J genes are TRBV27 and TRBJ2-5, with D tentatively TRBD1 (5 bases). Trimming took 1 base from V and 5 from J, leaving 8 bases between them. Germline values: CDR1 MNHEY, CDR2 SMNVEV (reference sequence). The CDR3 is 13 residues long. The DNA for the CDR3 is TGTGCCAGCAGTTTATTTGGGGCGGAGACCCAGTACTTC. Translated, it gives CASSLFGAETQYF.

This clone was seen a few times. The chain links TRBV9 to TRBJ2-1; unclear D gene. Trimming pared 4 bases from V and 2 bases from J, leaving 13 bases between. This CDR3 is 15 amino acids long. Per germline, CDR1 SGDLS and CDR2 YYNGEE. The CDR3 is CASSPVERPYNEQFF. CDR3 in DNA: TGTGCCAGCAGCCCCGTCGAGAGGCCCTACAATGAGCAGTTCTTC.

The chain has TRBV19 and TRBJ2-7; TRBD2 is a possible D gene (6 bases). Germline V gene lookup returns CDR1 LNHDA and CDR2 SQIVND (reference sequence). The CDR3 covers 14 residues. Deletions cut 5 bases from V and 1 base from J, with 12 bases between. The chain's CDR3 is CASSVAGFSYEQYF. Written as DNA, the CDR3 is TGTGCCAGTAGTGTGGCGGGATTTTCCTACGAGCAGTACTTC.

The rearrangement uses TRBV19 and TRBJ1-3, with 9 bases fitting TRBD1. Germline CDR1 and CDR2: LNHDA and SQIVND (reference sequence). Trimming cost V 6 bases and J 8 bases; bases outside gene matches: 2. This CDR3 comprises 12 residues. The chain's CDR3 is CASSGDRDTIYF. CDR3 coding DNA: TGTGCCAGTAGCGGGGACAGGGACACCATATATTTT.

This chain connects TRBV19 to TRBJ2-1; 7 bases line up with TRBD2. The CDR3 has 11 amino acids. Per the germline V gene, CDR1 is LNHDA and CDR2 is SQIVND (reference sequence). J lost 7 bases, V lost 7 bases, and 1 base had no gene match. CDR3: CASTGGNEQFF. The CDR3 nucleotides read TGTGCCAGTACGGGAGGTAATGAGCAGTTCTTC.

The chain employs TRBV5-1 and TRBJ1-1; no definite D call. Germline CDR1 and CDR2: SGHRS and YFSETQ. CDR3 length equals 14 residues. V lost 0 bases, J lost 2 bases, and 8 bases lay in between. The CDR3 DNA sequence: TGCGCCAGCAGCTTGGATGGCTCTAACACTGAAGCTTTCTTT. Its translation: CASSLDGSNTEAFF.

This chain uses TRBV3-1 (or the pseudogene TRBV3-2) with TRBJ1-1, with D possibly TRBD1 on 6 matching bases. There are 16 residues in the CDR3. CDR1 and CDR2 (germline): LGHDT, YNNKEL (reference sequence). V was pared by 4 bases and J by 1 base, with 16 bases between. The CDR3 DNA reads TGTGCCAGCAGCCCGACAGGCCAACTGCCGAACACTGAAGCTTTCTTT. This gives the protein CASSPTGQLPNTEAFF.

This sequence joins TRBV2 and TRBJ2-7; TRBD1 matches 7 bases. Per germline, CDR1 SNHLY and CDR2 FYNNEI. The CDR3 has 14 residues. The junction had 8 bases not matched to a gene; V was cut back by 6 bases and J by 3 bases. The CDR3 spells CASSSTGSYYEQYF. The CDR3 DNA follows: TGTGCCAGCAGCTCGACAGGGAGTTACTACGAGCAGTACTTC.